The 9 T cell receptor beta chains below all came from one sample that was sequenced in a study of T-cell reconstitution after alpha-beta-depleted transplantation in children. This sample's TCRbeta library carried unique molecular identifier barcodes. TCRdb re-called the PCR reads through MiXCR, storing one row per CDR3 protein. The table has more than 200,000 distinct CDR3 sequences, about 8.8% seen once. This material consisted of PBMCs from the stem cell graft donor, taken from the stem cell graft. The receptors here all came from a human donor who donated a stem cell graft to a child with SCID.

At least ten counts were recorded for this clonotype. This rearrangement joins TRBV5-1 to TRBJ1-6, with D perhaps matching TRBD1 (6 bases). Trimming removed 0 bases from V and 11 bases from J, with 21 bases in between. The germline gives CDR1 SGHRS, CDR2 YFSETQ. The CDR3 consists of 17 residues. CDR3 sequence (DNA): TGCGCCAGCAGCTTGGCCCCCGGACCTCGGGGGCCCACACCCCTCCACTTT. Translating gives CASSLAPGPRGPTPLHF.

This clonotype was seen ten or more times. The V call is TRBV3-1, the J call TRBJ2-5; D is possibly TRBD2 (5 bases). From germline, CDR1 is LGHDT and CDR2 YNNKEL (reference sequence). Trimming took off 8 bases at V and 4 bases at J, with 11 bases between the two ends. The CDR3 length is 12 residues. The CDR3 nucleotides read TGTGCCAGCGCTATAGAGGGAGAGACCCAGTACTTC. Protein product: CASAIEGETQYF.

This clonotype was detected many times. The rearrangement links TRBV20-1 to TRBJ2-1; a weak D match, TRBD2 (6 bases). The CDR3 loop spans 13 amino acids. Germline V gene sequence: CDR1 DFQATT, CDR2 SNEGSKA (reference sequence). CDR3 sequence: CRASGGILNEQFF. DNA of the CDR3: TGCAGGGCCAGTGGGGGGATCCTCAATGAGCAGTTCTTC.

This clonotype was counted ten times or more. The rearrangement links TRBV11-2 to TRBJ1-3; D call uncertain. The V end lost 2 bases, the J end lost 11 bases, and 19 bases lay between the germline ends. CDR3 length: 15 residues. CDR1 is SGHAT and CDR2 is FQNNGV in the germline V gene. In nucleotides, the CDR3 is TGTGCCAGCAGCTTATACAACCCTTTGGGTTCCCCCATATATTTT. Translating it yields CASSLYNPLGSPIYF.

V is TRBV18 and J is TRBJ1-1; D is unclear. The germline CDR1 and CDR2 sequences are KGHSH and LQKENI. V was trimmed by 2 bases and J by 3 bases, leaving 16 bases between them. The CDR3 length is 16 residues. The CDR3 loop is CASSPKPVTTHTEAFF. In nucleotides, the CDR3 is TGTGCCAGCTCACCAAAACCCGTAACAACGCACACTGAAGCTTTCTTT.

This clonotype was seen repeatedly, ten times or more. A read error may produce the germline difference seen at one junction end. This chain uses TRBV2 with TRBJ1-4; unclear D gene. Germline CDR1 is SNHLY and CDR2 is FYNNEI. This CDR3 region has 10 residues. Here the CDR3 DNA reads TGTGCCAGCAGGGAAGAAAAACTGTTTTTT. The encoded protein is CASREEKLFF. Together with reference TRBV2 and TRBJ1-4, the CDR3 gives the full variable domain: EPEVTQTPSHQVTQMGQEVILRCVPISNHLYFYWYRQILGQKVEFLVSFYNNEISEKSEIFDDQFSVERPDGSNFTLKIRSTKLEDSAMYFCASREEKLFFGSGTQLSVL.

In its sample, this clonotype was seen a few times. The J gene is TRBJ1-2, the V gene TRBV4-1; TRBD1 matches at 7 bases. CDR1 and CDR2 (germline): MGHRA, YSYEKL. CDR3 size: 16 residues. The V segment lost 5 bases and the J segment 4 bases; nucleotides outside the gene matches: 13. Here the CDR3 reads CASSSGQSLLFYGYTF. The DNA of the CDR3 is TGCGCCAGCAGCTCGGGACAGTCTCTTTTATTCTATGGCTACACCTTC.

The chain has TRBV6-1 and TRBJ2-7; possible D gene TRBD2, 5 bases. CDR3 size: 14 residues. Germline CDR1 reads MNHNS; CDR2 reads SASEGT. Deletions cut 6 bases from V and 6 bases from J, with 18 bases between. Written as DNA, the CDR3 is TGTGCCAGCAGCTCGACTATCGGAGGTGGCGAGCAGTACTTC. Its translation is CASSSTIGGGEQYF.

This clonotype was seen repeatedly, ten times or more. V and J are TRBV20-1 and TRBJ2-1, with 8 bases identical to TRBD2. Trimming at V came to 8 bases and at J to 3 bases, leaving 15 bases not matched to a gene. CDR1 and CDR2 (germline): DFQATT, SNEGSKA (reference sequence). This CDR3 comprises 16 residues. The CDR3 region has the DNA TGCAGTTCCAAAACACCACTAGCGGCTTACTACAATGAGCAGTTCTTC. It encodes CSSKTPLAAYYNEQFF.